The 31 T cell receptor beta chains below come from one sample, sequenced in a study of blood T cell repertoires in COVID-19. Sequenced by immunoSEQ multiplex PCR; TCRdb stores in-frame clones only, minus some. The data contain 140,000 to 150,000 clones, around 80% of them singletons. Material for sequencing was peripheral blood. These receptors all come from a human donor with acute or convalescent COVID-19. The donor label of this sample is uncertain.

The gene calls are TRBV30 and TRBJ1-2; tentative D call: TRBD1 (6 bases). CDR3 length equals 12 residues. Germline V CDR1 and CDR2: GTSNPN, SVGIG (reference sequence). V was shortened by 1 base and J by 5 bases, with 8 bases between the two germline ends. The CDR3 protein is CAWSDRVYGYTF. The CDR3 DNA follows: TGTGCCTGGAGTGACAGGGTGTATGGCTACACCTTC.

CDR3 DNA sequence: TGTGCCAGCAGTTACGATCCTCCGAGACACCGAGACAACGTCCTGACTTTC. It specifies CASSYDPPRHRDNVLTF. V and J are TRBV6-2 or TRBV6-3 and TRBJ2-6; no reliable D call. This CDR3 is built from 17 residues. Germline V CDR1 and CDR2: MNHEY, SVGEGT. Trimming pared 2 bases from V and 9 bases from J, leaving 20 bases between.

The gene calls are TRBV7-2 and TRBJ2-5; 7 nucleotides match TRBD2. CDR1 is SGHTA, CDR2 FQGNSA, per germline. CDR3 length: 16 residues. With V trimmed by 1 base and J by 3 bases, 8 bases remained unmatched. The CDR3 is CASSLDRGGGKETQYF. The CDR3 DNA reads TGTGCCAGCAGCTTAGATCGCGGGGGTGGAAAAGAGACCCAGTACTTC.

The table lists this clone with a few counts. The chain uses TRBV19 and TRBJ2-7, with TRBD1 matching 10 bases. This CDR3 is built from 15 residues. The V segment lost 5 bases and the J segment 7 bases; nucleotides outside the gene matches: 11. CDR1 LNHDA and CDR2 SQIVND come from the germline V gene (reference sequence). The CDR3 DNA follows: TGTGCCAGTAGTGCCGGGACAGGGGCTCCCTGGGAGCAGTACTTC. It specifies CASSAGTGAPWEQYF.

This sequence joins TRBV6-1 and TRBJ2-5; D is unresolved. This CDR3 comprises 15 residues. Looked up from germline, CDR1 is MNHNS and CDR2 is SASEGT. V gave up 0 bases and J gave up 4 bases, with 12 bases separating them. The CDR3 spells CASSEALRQVETQYF. In DNA form, the CDR3 reads TGTGCCAGCAGTGAAGCGCTTCGGCAGGTAGAGACCCAGTACTTC.

The chain joins TRBV6-2 or TRBV6-3 to TRBJ1-2; the match to TRBD1 covers 7 bases. Germline CDR1 reads MNHEY; CDR2 reads SVGEGT. The CDR3 totals 16 residues. V lost 2 bases, J lost 0 bases, and 6 bases stayed unmatched. CDR3 nucleotide sequence: TGTGCCAGCAGTTACAACAGGGGATCGGCTAACTATGGCTACACCTTC. Its protein product is CASSYNRGSANYGYTF.

The chain employs TRBV11-2 and TRBJ1-6, with a weak D call TRBD1 (5 bases). Trimming took 5 bases from V and 7 from J, leaving 12 bases between them. Looked up from germline, CDR1 is SGHAT and CDR2 is FQNNGV. The CDR3 covers 14 residues. CDR3 nucleotides: TGTGCCAGCAGCCCCCGACAGTTAAATTCACCCCTCCACTTT. Translating it yields CASSPRQLNSPLHF.

The genes are TRBV7-8 and TRBJ1-2, with D perhaps TRBD1 (6 bases). V was pared by 1 base and J by 2 bases, with 23 bases between. Germline CDR1 reads SGHVS; CDR2 reads FQNEAQ. The CDR3 extends over 19 amino acids. CDR3 in DNA: TGTGCCAGCAGCTTAGGGCACGTTGTTGAAATACAGGGAAACTATGGCTACACCTTC. Its translation is CASSLGHVVEIQGNYGYTF.

V usage is TRBV25-1 and J usage is TRBJ2-2; D remains unclear. The V gene's germline CDR1 is MGHDK and CDR2 SYGVNS. CDR3 length equals 14 residues. V was trimmed by 3 bases and J by 3 bases, leaving 8 bases between them. This CDR3 reads CASSDTVYTGELFF. In DNA, the CDR3 is TGTGCCAGCAGTGACACGGTTTACACCGGGGAGCTGTTTTTT.

The genes are TRBV30 and TRBJ1-6; 7 positions match TRBD1. With 3 bases clipped from V and 10 bases from J, the junction kept 12 bases outside the gene matches. CDR3 length equals 15 residues. Germline-derived CDR1 and CDR2 are GTSNPN and SVGIG (reference sequence). Written as DNA, the CDR3 is TGTGCCTGGAGGGGAAAGGGGGCGGTGTGGTCACCCCTCCACTTT. Translated, it gives CAWRGKGAVWSPLHF.

J is TRBJ2-7 and V is TRBV1; TRBD2, the D gene given by the table, was not confirmed from the DNA. TRBV1 is designated a pseudogene. This CDR3 comprises 12 residues. CDR3 loop: CTSSPGYYEQYF. The CDR3 DNA reads TGCACCAGCAGCCCGGGTTACTACGAGCAGTACTTC.

The chain recombines TRBV11-2 with TRBJ2-3; D may be TRBD1 (5 bases). Trimming took off 1 base at V and 1 base at J, with 9 bases between the two ends. The CDR3 has 15 residues. Germline-derived CDR1 and CDR2 are SGHAT and FQNNGV. CDR3 region: CASSLVGHGTDTQYF. The CDR3 coding sequence is TGTGCCAGCAGCTTAGTGGGGCACGGCACAGATACGCAGTATTTT.

The rearrangement uses TRBV5-1 and TRBJ2-3; no definite D call. CDR1 SGHRS and CDR2 YFSETQ come from the germline V gene. The CDR3 is 15 residues long. Trimming cost V 0 bases and J 2 bases, with 10 bases left between them. The chain's CDR3 is CASSLAQADTDTQYF. The CDR3 nucleotides are TGCGCCAGCAGCTTGGCGCAGGCTGACACAGATACGCAGTATTTT.

A few counts support this clone. J is TRBJ1-2 and V is TRBV30; TRBD1 matches 10 bases. The CDR3 runs 13 residues. The V gene end was trimmed by 2 bases and the J gene end by 8 bases; junction bases not matched to a gene: 5. Germline-derived CDR1 and CDR2 are GTSNPN and SVGIG (reference sequence). CDR3 region: CAWSRGTGAGYTF. The CDR3 DNA reads TGTGCCTGGAGTCGCGGGACAGGGGCCGGCTACACCTTC.

This chain links TRBV11-2 with TRBJ2-1, with D possibly matching TRBD2 (7 bases). CDR1 and CDR2 from the germline V gene are SGHAT and FQNNGV. This CDR3 has 13 amino acids. Trimming cost V 5 bases and J 9 bases, with 14 bases left between them. The CDR3: CASSGGGGGEQFF. CDR3 nucleotides: TGTGCCAGCAGCGGCGGGGGAGGGGGTGAGCAGTTCTTC.

The chain recombines TRBV29-1 with TRBJ1-2; D not certain. Trimming stripped 6 bases from V and 6 bases from J, with 11 bases between. The CDR3 is 11 residues long. Looked up from germline, CDR1 is SQVTM and CDR2 is ANQGSEA. The CDR3 reads CSVKRVDGYTF. CDR3 nucleotides: TGCAGCGTGAAGAGAGTCGATGGCTACACCTTC.

The rearrangement joins TRBV7-9 to TRBJ1-3; perhaps TRBD1 as D (5 bases). V lost 5 bases to trimming and J lost 0 bases, with 23 bases between them. Looked up from germline, CDR1 is SEHNR and CDR2 is FQNEAQ (reference sequence). CDR3 length: 19 amino acids. CDR3 nucleotides: TGTGCCAGCAGCACGGGCGGCAGGGCACCCTCTCCCTCTGGAAACACCATATATTTT. Its protein is CASSTGGRAPSPSGNTIYF.

The V call is TRBV19, the J call TRBJ2-3; D is unresolved. The CDR3 is 16 amino acids. The germline V gene has CDR1 LNHDA and CDR2 SQIVND (reference sequence). The germline V and J ends were trimmed by 5 bases and 0 bases, with 15 bases remaining between them. CDR3 sequence reads: CASSGPRLRSTDTQYF. The CDR3 bases are TGTGCCAGTAGTGGTCCCCGCCTCAGAAGCACAGATACGCAGTATTTT.

V is TRBV29-1 and J is TRBJ1-5; 9 bases fit TRBD1. This CDR3 spans 14 amino acids. From germline, CDR1 is SQVTM and CDR2 ANQGSEA. V lost 4 bases to trimming and J lost 2 bases; unmatched junction nucleotides: 3. Here the CDR3 DNA reads TGCAGCGTTGGGACAGGGGACGGCAATCAGCCCCAGCATTTT. This codes for CSVGTGDGNQPQHF.

This rearrangement joins TRBV2 to TRBJ1-3; no clear D. V lost 2 bases to trimming and J lost 1 base, with 9 bases between them. Germline V gene lookup returns CDR1 SNHLY and CDR2 FYNNEI. CDR3 length: 15 residues. The CDR3 region has the DNA TGTGCCAGCAGTGAACGGGAGCTTTCTGGAAACACCATATATTTT. Protein product: CASSERELSGNTIYF.

The genes are TRBV14 and TRBJ1-4; D is unresolved. CDR3 length equals 17 residues. The germline gives CDR1 SGHDN, CDR2 FVKESK. With 0 bases removed from V and 0 bases from J, the gap between germline ends came to 11 bases. The DNA for the CDR3 is TGTGCCAGCAGCCAAGATTGGTCGACAACAACTAATGAAAAACTGTTTTTT. Translating gives CASSQDWSTTTNEKLFF.

The chain links TRBV5-8 to TRBJ1-1; D not resolved. The CDR3 is 14 residues long. Germline V lookup: CDR1 SGHTS, CDR2 YDEGEE. The V end lost 2 bases, the J end lost 0 bases, and 8 bases lay between the germline ends. DNA for the CDR3: TGTGCCAGCAGCTTTCGGGTAATGAACACTGAAGCTTTCTTT. Its protein product is CASSFRVMNTEAFF. The entire variable domain, with the rest obtained from reference TRBV5-8 and TRBJ1-1, is as follows: EAGVTQSPTHLIKTRGQQATLRCSPISGHTSVYWYQQALGLGLQFLLWYDEGEERNRGNFPPRFSGRQFPNYSSELNVNALELEDSALYLCASSFRVMNTEAFFGQGTRLTVV.

About this clone: This sample includes further DNA sequences coding for the same CDR3. The chain uses TRBV4-2 and TRBJ1-4; TRBD1 matches 9 bases. The CDR3 runs to 14 residues. V lost 3 bases and J lost 8; bases outside the gene matches: 4. CDR1 and CDR2 from the germline V gene are LGHNA and YNFKEQ. CDR3 in amino acids: CASSQDRGREKLFF. The CDR3 region has the DNA TGTGCCAGCAGCCAGGACAGGGGAAGGGAAAAACTGTTTTTT.

The CDR3 region is CASSGQGNSNQPQHF. In DNA form, the CDR3 reads TGTGCCAGCAGTGGACAGGGCAATAGCAATCAGCCCCAGCATTTT. The chain employs TRBV2 and TRBJ1-5, with TRBD1 identical over 7 bases. Trimming cost V 4 bases and J 0 bases; bases outside gene matches: 3. CDR3 length equals 15 residues. Per germline, CDR1 SNHLY and CDR2 FYNNEI.

This sequence joins TRBV7-2 and TRBJ1-3; D is ambiguous. This CDR3 is 15 amino acids long. The V gene lost 5 bases and the J gene lost 0 bases, with 11 bases spanning the gap. CDR1 is SGHTA and CDR2 is FQGNSA in the germline V gene. The CDR3 DNA is TGTGCCAGCAGCCGGAGTTTTGACTCTGGAAACACCATATATTTT. It codes for CASSRSFDSGNTIYF.

This chain links TRBV7-5 with TRBJ2-7; the D segment call TRBD1 is taken from the table without a DNA check. TRBV7-5 is designated a pseudogene. The CDR3 spans 18 residues. For the CDR3, the DNA is TGTGTCAGAAGCTTACGCTGGACACCTGCCGGGTATAGGTACGAGCAGTACTTC. Its protein is CVRSLRWTPAGYRYEQYF.

The chain joins TRBV21-1 to TRBJ2-7; the table's D call of TRBD2 was not tested on the DNA. TRBV21-1 is assigned pseudogene status. This CDR3 has 18 residues. The CDR3 region has the DNA TGTGCCAGCAGCAAATTAGGGTCGATTAGCGGGGATTGTCACGAGCAGTACTTC. Translation: CASSKLGSISGDCHEQYF.

This chain joins TRBV5-4 and TRBJ1-2; 8 bases agree with TRBD1. Germline values: CDR1 SGHNT, CDR2 YYREEE (reference sequence). V lost 4 bases to trimming and J lost 5 bases; unmatched junction nucleotides: 7. The CDR3 runs 14 residues. This chain's CDR3 is CASSPGGARYGYTF. The CDR3 coding sequence is TGTGCCAGCAGCCCAGGGGGCGCTAGATATGGCTACACCTTC.

The rearrangement links TRBV14 to TRBJ1-1; TRBD1 matches 8 bases. The V and J ends lost 8 bases and 1 base, in that order; junction bases with no gene match: 3. This CDR3 is 13 amino acids long. Germline CDR1 reads SGHDN; CDR2 reads FVKESK. In DNA form, the CDR3 reads TGTGCCAGCGGAGGACAGGGGAACACTGAAGCTTTCTTT. This gives the protein CASGGQGNTEAFF.

J is TRBJ1-1 and V is TRBV30, with D possibly being TRBD1 (5 bases). This CDR3 is 12 amino acids long. CDR1 is GTSNPN, CDR2 SVGIG, per germline (reference sequence). Trimming pared 2 bases from V and 8 bases from J, leaving 12 bases between. CDR3 sequence reads: CAWSPTGVEAFF. CDR3 in DNA: TGTGCCTGGAGTCCGACGGGGGTAGAAGCTTTCTTT.

This rearrangement joins TRBV4-1 to TRBJ2-5; 7 nucleotides line up with TRBD1. The CDR3 has 15 residues. J lost 2 bases, V lost 2 bases, and 5 bases had no gene match. Per the germline V gene, CDR1 is MGHRA and CDR2 is YSYEKL. CDR3 sequence reads: CASSQRQGRQETQYF. In DNA, the CDR3 is TGCGCCAGCAGCCAAAGACAGGGAAGACAAGAGACCCAGTACTTC.